This TCR beta chain was documented in a study of Graves' ophthalmopathy and Graves' hyperthyroidism. RNA served as the template for amplifying TCR beta CDR3 regions. HTBI primers served in a first-round RT-PCR, which a second-round multiplex PCR followed. Using its own MiXCR run on the multiplex PCR reads, TCRdb lists one record per CDR3 protein. This table holds around 520,000 distinct CDR3 sequences, approximately 35% found once. Per germline, CDR1 DFQATT and CDR2 SNEGSKA (reference sequence). The CDR3 consists of 14 residues. With 6 bases clipped from V and 0 bases from J, the junction kept 7 bases outside the gene matches.

V usage is TRBV20-1 and J usage is TRBJ2-7, with TRBD1 identical over 8 bases. The sequence came from an adult man with Graves' hyperthyroidism. The sequenced sample consisted of peripheral blood or thyroid tissue (not recorded which). The CDR3 DNA follows: TGCAGTGCCAGACAGGGGACCATCTCCTACGAGCAGTACTTC. As protein: CSARQGTISYEQYF.